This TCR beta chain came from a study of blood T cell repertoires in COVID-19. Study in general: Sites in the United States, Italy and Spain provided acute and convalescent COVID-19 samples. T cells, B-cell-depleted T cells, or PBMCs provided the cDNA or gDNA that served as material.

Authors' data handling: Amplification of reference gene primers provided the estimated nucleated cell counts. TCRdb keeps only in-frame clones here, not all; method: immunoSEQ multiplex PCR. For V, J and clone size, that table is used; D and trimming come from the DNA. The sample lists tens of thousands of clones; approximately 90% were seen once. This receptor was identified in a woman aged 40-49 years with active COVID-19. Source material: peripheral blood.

CDR3 sequence (DNA): TGTGCCAGCAGCCCGGGAGGGACAGGGGATCAGCCCCAGCATTTT. Encoded protein: CASSPGGTGDQPQHF. The chain joins TRBV7-2 to TRBJ1-5, with TRBD1 identical over 10 bases. The CDR3 totals 15 residues. Per germline, CDR1 SGHTA and CDR2 FQGNSA. After removal of 5 bases from V and 5 bases from J, the junction contained 6 bases not matched to a gene.